This T cell receptor beta chain was sequenced for a study of shared clonotypes between healthy human individuals. Study results and caveats: The donor pool, a small one, limited the genetic and exposure-history diversity represented. Naive CD4 clonotype sharing across four donors was 5% to 6%. Relative to their counterparts shared across all four donors, non-shared clonotypes exhibited diminished generation probabilities.

CDR1 and CDR2 from the germline V gene are MNHNS and SASEGT. This CDR3 is built from 11 residues. Trimming took off 8 bases at V and 4 bases at J, with 6 bases between the two ends. Subsets obtained from CD4+ cells comprised CD45RA+ naive and CD45RA-negative memory cells. Comments on this clone: The antigen is unknown.

Method: immunoSEQ multiplex PCR; TCRdb's copy keeps in-frame clones and lacks some. The sample lists 2 million to 3 million clones; 93% were seen once. This receptor was taken from a man aged 18 to 29 in good health. Some clones in this sample may be carry-over from other donors' samples. This chain connects TRBV6-1 to TRBJ1-3; D remains ambiguous. The sequenced sample was naive CD4+ T cells from PBMCs. Stated subset: CD45RA+ positively selected. DNA of the CDR3: TGTGCCAGCGGGTTGGGAAACACCATATATTTT. Translating gives CASGLGNTIYF.